The 5 T cell receptor delta chains given below trace back to one sample, sequenced in a study of gamma-delta T cells after stem cell transplantation. TCRdb fed the RT-PCR reads into CATT to redo clone calling. Here the sample spans around 2,900 delta-chain clones, 4% to 6% being singletons. Sequencing input: gamma-delta T cells. Receptors originate from a human donor. It is not recorded whose cells these are; they may come from a transplant donor.

This clone appeared a few times. The same CDR3 arises from other DNA sequences in this sample as well. The chain recombines TRDV2 with TRDJ1; 10 positions agree with TRDD3. The CDR3 has 16 amino acids. V shed 1 base, J shed 1 base, and the junction held 5 bases outside the gene matches. Germline V gives CDR1 GEAIGNYY, CDR2 EKD. The CDR3 protein is CACDTLLGDSTDKLIF. The DNA for the CDR3 is TGTGCCTGTGACACGCTACTGGGGGATTCCACCGATAAACTCATCTTT.

Details on this clone: One base separates it from a far larger clone, so it is likely a read error. The same CDR3 can be traced to other DNA sequences in this sample. The V gene is TRDV2, the J gene TRDJ3, with a possible D match to TRDD3 (5 bases). V lost 0 bases, J lost 0 bases, and 11 bases lay in between. From germline, CDR1 is GEAIGNYY and CDR2 EKD. The CDR3 consists of 18 residues. In DNA, the CDR3 is TGTGCCTGTGACACCGGGGGGGCCAGCTCCTGGGACACCCGACAGATGTTTTTC. Translating gives CACDTGGASSWDTRQMFF.

This clone has just a few counts. TCRdb shows a much larger clone's protein in place of this DNA's translation, and the two differ at residue 4, likely through a read error; the protein shown is translated from the DNA. V and J are TRDV2 and TRDJ1, with 7 bases that match TRDD3. Germline assignment: CDR1 GEAIGNYY and CDR2 EKD. CDR3 length: 18 residues. After removal of 6 bases from V and 0 bases from J, the junction contained 18 bases not matched to a gene. The CDR3 sequence is CACKPLTLLGIHTDKLIF. As DNA, the CDR3 is TGTGCCTGTAAACCTCTAACCTTACTGGGGATCCACACCGATAAACTCATCTTT.

This clone has more than one count but fewer than ten. TCRdb records a much larger clone's protein for this DNA, with a difference at residue 17 that likely arises from a read error; the protein given is the translation of the DNA. V gene TRDV2 combines with J gene TRDJ1, with 12 nucleotides matching TRDD3. The CDR3 runs to 19 residues. Per the germline V gene, CDR1 is GEAIGNYY and CDR2 is EKD. In nucleotides, the CDR3 is TGTGCCTGTGACACCGTGGCTATACTGGGGGATACTAAGCCCGATAAACCCATCTTT. Protein sequence: CACDTVAILGDTKPDKPIF.

CDR3 DNA: TGTGCCTGTGACATTCCGACTGGGGGATACGAGAACACCGATAAACTCATCTTT. Residues: CACDIPTGGYENTDKLIF. V is TRDV2 and J is TRDJ1; 13 bases agree with TRDD3. Trimming removed 2 bases from V and 0 bases from J; junction bases left unmatched: 8. Germline V gene sequence: CDR1 GEAIGNYY, CDR2 EKD. The CDR3 spans 18 residues.